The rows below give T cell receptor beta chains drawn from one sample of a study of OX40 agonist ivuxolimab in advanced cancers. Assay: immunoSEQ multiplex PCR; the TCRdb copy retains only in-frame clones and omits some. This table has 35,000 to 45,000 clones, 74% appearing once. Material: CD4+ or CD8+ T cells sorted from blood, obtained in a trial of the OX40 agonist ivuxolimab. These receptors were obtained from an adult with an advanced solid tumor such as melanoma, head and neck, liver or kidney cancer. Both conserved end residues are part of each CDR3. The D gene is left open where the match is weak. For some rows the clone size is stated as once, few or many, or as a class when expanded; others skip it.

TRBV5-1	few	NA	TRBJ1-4	TGCGCCAGCAGCTTGGAACAGCGAAGCCTATCGACAACTAATGAAAAACTGTTTTTT	CASSLEQRSLSTTNEKLFF
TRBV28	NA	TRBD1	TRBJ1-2	TGTGCCAGCAGTTTGGAGGGGGCTGGCTACACCTTC	CASSLEGAGYTF
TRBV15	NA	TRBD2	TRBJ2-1	TGTGCCACCAGCAGACCCCGGGAGGGGCCTAGCAATGAGCAGTTCTTC	CATSRPREGPSNEQFF
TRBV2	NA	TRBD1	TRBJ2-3	TGTGCCAGCAGTGAGGACAGGGCCGACCAGTATTTT	CASSEDRADQYF
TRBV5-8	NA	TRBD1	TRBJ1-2	TGTGCCAGCAGCGAACGGACAGGCAGCTATGGCTACACCTTC	CASSERTGSYGYTF
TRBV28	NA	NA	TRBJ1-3	TGTGCCAGCACCAGGACAGATACCGGAAACACCATATATTTT	CASTRTDTGNTIYF
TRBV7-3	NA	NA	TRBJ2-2	TGTGCCAGCAGCCGGAACACCGGGGAGCTGTTTTTT	CASSRNTGELFF
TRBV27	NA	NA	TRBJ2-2	TGTGCCAGCATTCCCACAGGGACCGTCGGGGAGCTGTTTTTT	CASIPTGTVGELFF
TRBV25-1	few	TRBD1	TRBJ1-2	TGTGCCAGCAGTGAAGGACAGGGTCTAGGCTACACCTTC	CASSEGQGLGYTF
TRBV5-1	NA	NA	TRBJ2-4	TGCGCCAGCAGCCCAGGGGGGGACATTCAGTACTTC	CASSPGGDIQYF
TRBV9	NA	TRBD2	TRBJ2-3	TGTGCCAGCAGCGTCTCGGGGGGGAGCACAGATACGCAGTATTTT	CASSVSGGSTDTQYF
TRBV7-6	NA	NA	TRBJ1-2	TGTGCCAGCAGCTTATTTCTCCGGGACAACTATGGCTACACCTTC	CASSLFLRDNYGYTF
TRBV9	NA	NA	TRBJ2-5	TGTGCCAGCAGCGGCTCGGCGGGCCGGGAGACCCAGTACTTC	CASSGSAGRETQYF
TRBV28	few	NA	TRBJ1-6	TGTGCCAGCAGTATCGGACTGCTAGTATATAATTCACCCCTCCACTTT	CASSIGLLVYNSPLHF
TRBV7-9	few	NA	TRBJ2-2	TGTGCCAGCAGCCCCGGGGGTGTGGAGCTGTTTTTT	CASSPGGVELFF
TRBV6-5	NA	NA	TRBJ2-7	TGTGCCAGCGAGGACAGATTCTACGAGCAGTACTTC	CASEDRFYEQYF
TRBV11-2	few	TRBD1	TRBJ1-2	TGTGCCAGCAGCTTAGGTCTCGGGACAGGCACGAACTATGGCTACACCTTC	CASSLGLGTGTNYGYTF